The 9 T cell receptor beta chains reported below all come from one sample, sequenced in a study of cytomegalovirus exposure and HLA in healthy donors. PCR primers comprised 60 Vbeta and 13 Jbeta primers. Generated by immunoSEQ multiplex PCR, the TCRdb table keeps only in-frame clones and is missing some. The sample has over 65,000 clones; over 70% are singletons. Sample: PBMCs. The receptors here all came from a man in his 60s in good health and CMV-seropositive.

The rearrangement links TRBV10-3 to TRBJ2-5; D is unclear. The last part of the DNA fits TRBJ2-7 better; the J call may be wrong. CDR1 ENHRY and CDR2 SYGVKD come from the germline V gene. The length of the CDR3 is 12 residues. As DNA, the CDR3 is TGTGCCATCAGTGGGAGCTCCTACGAGCAGTACTTC. As protein: CAISGSSYEQYF.

This clone showed up just a few times. The V and J genes are TRBV9 and TRBJ2-7, with TRBD1 matching over 7 bases. Germline V lookup: CDR1 SGDLS, CDR2 YYNGEE. V was pared by 3 bases and J by 5 bases, with 8 bases of the junction left unmatched. CDR3 length: 14 amino acids. Here the CDR3 reads CASSAGQRLDEQYF. The CDR3, as DNA: TGTGCCAGCAGCGCGGGACAGCGTCTTGACGAGCAGTACTTC. The entire variable domain, with the rest obtained from reference TRBV9 and TRBJ2-7, is as follows: DSGVTQTPKHLITATGQRVTLRCSPRSGDLSVYWYQQSLDQGLQFLIQYYNGEERAKGNILERFSAQQFPDLHSELNLSSLELGDSALYFCASSAGQRLDEQYFGPGTRLTVT.

This sequence joins TRBV11-3 and TRBJ2-1, with TRBD2 matching over 7 bases. The CDR3 spans 15 residues. Looked up from germline, CDR1 is SGHNT and CDR2 is YENEEA. Germline trimming cut 4 bases from V and 3 bases from J; bases unmatched to any gene: 6. The CDR3 region has the DNA TGTGCCAGCAGCTCGAGCGGGGTCGGCTACAATGAGCAGTTCTTC. Its protein is CASSSSGVGYNEQFF.

This chain links TRBV5-6 with TRBJ1-1; D is possibly TRBD1 (5 bases). This CDR3 has 14 residues. CDR1 is SGHDT, CDR2 YYEEEE, per germline. V was clipped by 4 bases and J by 6 bases, with 16 bases between them. The CDR3: CASSPDGGRAEAFF. The CDR3 DNA reads TGTGCCAGCAGCCCGGACGGGGGTCGGGCTGAAGCTTTCTTT.

This chain uses TRBV6-5 with TRBJ1-3; 7 bases map to TRBD1. The CDR3 sequence is 14 residues long. V was clipped by 2 bases and J by 2 bases; unmatched bases: 0. CDR1 is MNHEY, CDR2 SVGAGI, per germline. The CDR3 loop reads CASSYRGPGNTIYF. The CDR3 DNA follows: TGTGCCAGCAGTTACAGGGGGCCTGGAAACACCATATATTTT.

Only a few counts were recorded for this clone. The V call is TRBV7-9, the J call TRBJ1-2; 11 bases align to TRBD1. This CDR3 spans 16 amino acids. The J segment lost 4 bases and the V segment lost 5 bases, leaving 9 bases of the junction unmatched. Per germline, CDR1 SEHNR and CDR2 FQNEAQ (reference sequence). The CDR3 sequence is CASSPTGDRGGYGYTF. The DNA of the CDR3 is TGTGCCAGCAGCCCCACTGGGGACAGGGGGGGCTATGGCTACACCTTC.

This clone was found a few times. This chain joins TRBV10-3 and TRBJ1-6; D is perhaps TRBD1 (6 bases). Deletions cut 6 bases from V and 9 bases from J, with 15 bases between. CDR1 is ENHRY and CDR2 is SYGVKD in the germline V gene. The CDR3 has 14 residues. In DNA form, the CDR3 reads TGTGCCATCAGCGCAGGGGACCAAGGTTCACCCCTCCACTTT. This sequence encodes CAISAGDQGSPLHF.

The J gene is TRBJ1-2, the V gene TRBV5-8, with 8 positions matching TRBD1. The CDR3 covers 16 residues. Germline CDR1 reads SGHTS; CDR2 reads YDEGEE. V gave up 4 bases and J gave up 5 bases; unmatched junction bases: 13. CDR3 in DNA: TGTGCCAGCAGCACCGGACAGGGACGACTTCTTTATGGCTACACCTTC. It is translated as CASSTGQGRLLYGYTF.

This chain links TRBV9 with TRBJ2-1; D possibly corresponds to TRBD2 (5 bases). V was trimmed by 4 bases and J by 0 bases, leaving 11 bases between them. This CDR3 has 15 amino acids. Germline-derived CDR1 and CDR2 are SGDLS and YYNGEE. The DNA for the CDR3 is TGTGCCAGCAGCCAAAGCGGAGTCTCCTACAATGAGCAGTTCTTC. Its translation: CASSQSGVSYNEQFF. Complete variable domain (other parts from reference TRBV9 and TRBJ2-1): DSGVTQTPKHLITATGQRVTLRCSPRSGDLSVYWYQQSLDQGLQFLIQYYNGEERAKGNILERFSAQQFPDLHSELNLSSLELGDSALYFCASSQSGVSYNEQFFGPGTRLTVL.